This record concerns one TCR beta chain sequence. The V and J ends lost 5 bases and 4 bases respectively, with 17 bases between them. The germline CDR1 and CDR2 sequences are SGHAT and FQNNGV. This CDR3 is built from 15 residues. This record belongs to a study of blood T cell repertoires in COVID-19. Assay: immunoSEQ multiplex PCR; the TCRdb copy retains only in-frame clones and omits some. The data hold 150,000 to 200,000 clones, with around 85% observed a single time. This TCR derives from a human donor with acute or convalescent COVID-19. The donor label of this sample is uncertain. Sequenced input: peripheral blood. The V and J genes are TRBV11-2 and TRBJ1-1, with D unclear. CDR3 sequence reads: CASSPREGRITEAFF. The CDR3, as DNA: TGTGCCAGCAGCCCCCGAGAGGGCCGAATCACTGAAGCTTTCTTT. The variable domain in full, completed from reference TRBV11-2 and TRBJ1-1, reads EAGVAQSPRYKIIEKRQSVAFWCNPISGHATLYWYQQILGQGPKLLIQFQNNGVVDDSQLPKDRFSAERLKGVDSTLKIQPAKLEDSAVYLCASSPREGRITEAFFGQGTRLTVV.